This TCR beta chain comes out of a study of monozygotic twins with inflammatory bowel disease. Findings of the study overall: Clonotype overlap with others was lower in IBD patients than in healthy twins, a difference that was greatest with disease activity.

The V gene's germline CDR1 is MDHEN and CDR2 SYDVKM. CDR3 length equals 15 residues. A 6-nucleotide sample barcode was carried by the UMIs, which template switching added. TCRdb reprocessed the 5' RACE reads, with one entry per CDR3 protein and no DNA. The repertoire table contains approximately 330,000 distinct CDR3 sequences. Comment on this clonotype: The antigen remains undetermined.

The J gene is TRBJ2-5, the V gene TRBV28; TCRdb lists TRBD1, though no DNA is available to test this call. The specimen was blood. The TCR sequence derives from a human donor with ulcerative colitis or Crohn's disease, or a healthy co-twin of an affected twin (not recorded which). CDR3 residues: CASSLGGLMRETQYF.